This T cell receptor beta chain was identified in a study of molecular identifiers for immune sequencing clone quantification. The CDR3 totals 15 residues. In germline, CDR1 is MDHEN, CDR2 SYDVKM. J was trimmed by 2 bases and V by 5 bases; bases with no gene match: 8. Using its own MiXCR run on the PCR reads, TCRdb lists one record per CDR3 protein. Among 97,000 or so distinct CDR3 sequences listed, about 35% were seen once. This clonotype was observed a handful of times. The sequencing input was naive CD8+ T cells from blood, with Jurkat cell RNA spiked in. Subset specified: FACS-sorted CD8+CD4-CCR7+CD45RA+ naive T cells. The chain combines TRBV28 with TRBJ2-7, with 8 bases fitting TRBD2. The clonotype originates from a human donor in good health. Some libraries in this study had Jurkat cell RNA spiked in. DNA for the CDR3: TGTGCCAGCAGTCCGATAGCGGGGACGACCTACGAGCAGTACTTC. It is translated as CASSPIAGTTYEQYF.